This TCR beta chain was retrieved from a study of regulatory T cells in long-lasting Graves disease. Time point here: persistent/refractory GD, antithyroid drugs over 5 years with positive TRAb. Isolated PBMC RNA provided the starting material for the TCR library. With iRepertoire HTBI primers and Arm-PCR of CDR3 regions, TCR beta libraries were built. From the multiplex PCR reads, TCRdb called clonotypes with MiXCR, one entry per CDR3 protein. Among approximately 400,000 distinct CDR3 sequences, 20% to 25% were seen once, and the ten largest hold approximately 25%. Germline V gene data show CDR1 as SGHNT and CDR2 as YYREEE (reference sequence). The CDR3 runs 13 residues. Trimming took off 4 bases at V and 4 bases at J, with 9 bases between the two ends.

The chain couples TRBV5-4 to TRBJ1-5; D call uncertain. This sequence originates from a female donor with Graves disease. This sample comprised peripheral blood mononuclear cells (PBMCs), obtained when the disease was refractory, from a patient treated with antithyroid drugs. The CDR3 coding sequence is TGTGCCAGCAGCGCTGGGCGGAATCAGCCCCAGCATTTT. This codes for CASSAGRNQPQHF.